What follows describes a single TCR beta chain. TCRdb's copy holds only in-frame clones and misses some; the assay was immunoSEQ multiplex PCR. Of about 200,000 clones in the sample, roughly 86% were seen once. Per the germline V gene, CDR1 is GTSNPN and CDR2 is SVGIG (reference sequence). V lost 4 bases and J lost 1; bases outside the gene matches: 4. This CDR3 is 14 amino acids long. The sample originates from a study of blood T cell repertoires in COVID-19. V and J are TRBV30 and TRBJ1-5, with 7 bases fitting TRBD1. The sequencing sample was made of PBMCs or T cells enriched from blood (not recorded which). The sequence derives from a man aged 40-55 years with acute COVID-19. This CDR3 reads CAWKDRDSNQPQHF. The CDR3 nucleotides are TGTGCCTGGAAAGACAGGGACAGCAATCAGCCCCAGCATTTT.